This T cell receptor beta chain was obtained from a study of T cell repertoires in cytomegalovirus infection. Overall study context: Public TCR beta signatures marked donors with CMV infection and the matching HLA.

This clonotype was observed at least ten times. Its antigen is as yet unknown. Study-wide results and caveats: The study found HLA-C-restricted CMV-specific TCR beta clonotypes dominating the ex vivo response.

The ends lost 2 bases at V and 7 bases at J; junction bases unmatched: 3. Per germline, CDR1 SEHNR and CDR2 FQNEAQ (reference sequence). The CDR3 is 15 amino acids. Via MiXCR, TCRdb re-called the reads, giving one row per CDR3 protein. Of about 900,000 distinct CDR3 sequences in the sample, around 31% were seen once. Sequencing used cultured CD8+ T cells from PBMCs, obtained from culture after CMV antigen stimulation. V and J are TRBV7-9 and TRBJ2-1; 12 bases align to TRBD2. This receptor was identified in a human donor in good health (CMV status not recorded). Some clones in this sample may be carry-over from other donors' samples. This chain's CDR3 is CASSLPSGGVNEQFF. CDR3 nucleotides: TGTGCCAGCAGCTTACCTAGCGGGGGGGTAAATGAGCAGTTCTTC. Supplemented by reference TRBV7-9 and TRBJ2-1, the full variable domain reads DTGVSQNPRHKITKRGQNVTFRCDPISEHNRLYWYRQTLGQGPEFLTYFQNEAQLEKSRLLSDRFSAERPKGSFSTLEIQRTEQGDSAMYLCASSLPSGGVNEQFFGPGTRLTVL.